The rows below give T cell receptor beta chains drawn from one sample of a study of tumor-infiltrating lymphocytes in primary liver carcinoma. TCRdb re-derived calls from the multiplex PCR reads in MiXCR, one entry per CDR3 protein. The profile shows tens of thousands of distinct CDR3 sequences, around 70% of them singletons. Sequencing was carried out using liver tumor tissue from sampling region 1. The source is a man aged 35-49 years with primary liver carcinoma and hepatitis B virus infection. Both conserved end residues are part of each CDR3. D genes are given only for firm matches. Only part of the rows carry a size: once, few, many, or a class if the clone is expanded.

abundance	len	v_gene	d_gene	j_gene	CDR3aa	CDR3nt
many	15	TRBV24-1	.	TRBJ2-1	CATSDLGQFGNEQFF	TGTGCCACCAGTGATTTGGGACAATTTGGGAATGAGCAGTTCTTC
few	14	TRBV7-9	.	TRBJ2-3	CASSLRGDTDTQYF	TGTGCCAGCAGCTTGAGGGGGGACACAGATACGCAGTATTTT
.	16	TRBV6-1	.	TRBJ2-6	CASTRTADSGADVLTF	TGTGCCAGTACCAGGACAGCGGACTCTGGGGCCGACGTGCTGACTTTC
.	15	TRBV11-2	.	TRBJ2-7	CAGSLSVGTSYEQYF	TGTGCCGGCAGCCTATCTGTGGGAACATCCTACGAACAGTACTTC
.	15	TRBV6-1	.	TRBJ2-1	CASSEARGLYKEQFF	TGTGCCAGCAGTGAAGCAAGGGGACTTTACAAAGAGCAGTTTTTC
.	16	TRBV4-2	TRBD2	TRBJ2-1	CGSSQVGGSTYNEQFF	TGTGGCAGCAGCCAAGTGGGCGGGAGTACGTACAATGAGCAGTTCTTC
.	14	TRBV10-2	.	TRBJ2-3	CASSALSGSDMQYF	TGCGCCAGTTCAGCCTTATCAGGCTCAGATATGCAGTATTTT
.	12	TRBV6-1	.	TRBJ2-7	CASSEVHYEQYF	TGTGCCAGCAGTGAAGTGCACTATGAGCAGTACTTC
.	15	TRBV6-5	.	TRBJ1-4	CASSYSPLEREKLFF	TGTGCTAGCAGTTACTCCCCCTTAGAGAGGGAAAAACTGTTTTTT
.	14	TRBV2	.	TRBJ2-1	CASSLREWDDEQFF	TGTGCCAGCAGTCTCCGGGAATGGGACGATGAGCAGTTCTTC
.	17	TRBV10-3	TRBD1	TRBJ2-6	CIIRAGQADSGANVLTF	TGTATCATCAGGGCGGGACAGGCGGACTCTGGGGCCAACGTCCTGACTTTC
.	18	TRBV6-5	.	TRBJ1-6	CASIYLRLQGPNNSPLHF	TGTGCCAGCATTTACTTAAGATTACAAGGGCCAAATAATTCACCCCTCCACTTT
many	16	TRBV5-4	TRBD2	TRBJ2-2	CASTLDLAANTGELFF	TGTGCCAGCACCCTCGACCTAGCGGCCAACACCGGGGAGCTGTTTTTT
.	18	TRBV11-2	TRBD2	TRBJ2-7	CASSLSVGLALGGYEQYF	TGCGCCAGCAGCTTATCCGTTGGACTAGCGCTAGGGGGGTACGAGCAGTACTTC
.	16	TRBV11-2	.	TRBJ2-5	CTSRSRDSAHQETQYF	TGTACCAGCAGATCCCGGGACTCGGCTCACCAAGAGACTCAGTACTTC
many	15	TRBV6-2/TRBV6-3	TRBD1	TRBJ1-4	CASSQSTGGHEKLFF	TGTGCCAGCAGTCAATCGACAGGGGGCCATGAAAAACTGTTTTTT
.	16	TRBV5-4	.	TRBJ2-3	CASSEPGVTSTDTQYF	TGTGCCAGCAGCGAACCAGGGGTCACTAGCACGGATACGCAGTATTTT
.	15	TRBV20-1	.	TRBJ2-5	CSARDWTDIIETQYF	TGCAGTGCTAGAGATTGGACAGATATCATAGAGACCCAGTACTTC
.	12	TRBV11-2	.	TRBJ2-7	CANSLGAHEQYF	TGTGCTAACAGCTTAGGAGCCCACGAGCAGTACTTC
.	14	TRBV12-3/TRBV12-4	.	TRBJ2-3	CASNKVLSTDTRCF	TGTGCCAGCAATAAGGTTCTGAGCACGGATACGCGGTGTTTT
many	16	TRBV4-1	TRBD2	TRBJ2-7	CASSHWGASGSGEQYF	TGCGCCAGCAGCCATTGGGGGGCTAGCGGGAGCGGAGAGCAGTACTTC
.	17	TRBV4-1	.	TRBJ2-6	CTSSQGPGATGTNVLTF	TGCACCAGTAGCCAAGGTCCAGGAGCCACTGGAACCAACGTCCTGACTTTC
once	13	TRBV29-1	TRBD2	TRBJ2-5	CSAGGRAAETQCF	TGCAGCGCTGGTGGGAGGGCCGCTGAGACCCAGTGTTTC